The following is a T cell receptor beta chain sequence with its context. Its recognized antigen is unknown. No much larger clonotype is one base removed from it; base qualities were not supplied. The germline ends are 15 bases apart after V is trimmed by 4 bases and J by 6 bases. The CDR3 goes from the cysteine to the phenylalanine over 15 residues. Of the read, only the CDR3 DNA is kept; its 45 bases are in frame from base 1. Via the germline V gene (reference sequence), CDR1 is SEHNR and CDR2 FQNEAQ. In total, 500 to 700 healthy bone marrow donors made up the cohort. Cohort members were all nominally healthy when sampled, although unrecorded immune exposures were likely present. The donor tested CMV seronegative, placing the donor among the approximately 360 seronegative members of the cohort. Each donor provided a peripheral blood sample, and peripheral blood mononuclear cells were used for TCR beta sequencing. Genomic DNA extraction from the blood cell samples was performed with the Qiagen DNeasy Blood Extraction Kit.

This record belongs to a study of cytomegalovirus exposure and HLA in healthy donors (dated by TCRdb to the late 2010s). Regarding the complete study: According to an earlier analysis of 450 to 650 of the donors, some 170 million T cells yielded 117 million unique TCR beta sequences and approximately 300 Gb of sequence data. Genome-wide SNP genotypes for about 65% of the roughly 670 donors were used in a later genetic analysis, which treated that subset as a discovery cohort. The study combined high-throughput TCR immunosequencing, statistical association of individual TCRs with disease status, and machine learning to predict cytomegalovirus infection status. The study was designed to test whether signatures of past pathogen exposure could be identified by cataloging public T cell receptors. Typing coverage differed by locus: A, B, C, DRB1 and DQB1 were typed in about 620-630 donors, DQA1 in roughly 500, DPA1 in some 570, and DPB1 in approximately 450. An earlier analysis of roughly 580 of the donors used high-throughput TCR beta sequencing to judge whether each TCR beta V gene segment behaved as functional or pseudogenic. Every repertoire in the discovery cohort had been generated on one and the same sequencing platform. A later analysis re-examined previously published TCR beta repertoires from just over 650 donors and added high-resolution HLA genotyping to investigate patterns of TCR occurrence. Using immunosequencing, the study profiled T cell repertoires from about 620 subjects and related those repertoires to cytomegalovirus serostatus. Among 398 genotyped donors of the cohort, an average of 235,054 unique TCR beta nucleotide sequences were sequenced per donor, roughly 18% of them non-productive. About 300 gigabases of sequencing data and approximately 93 million unique TCR sequences were included in an early release covering roughly 700 HLA-typed donors. HLA typing included class I and class II loci at four-digit resolution. Donor age, sex, ethnicity and CMV serostatus were compiled together with the repertoire data. About five DR-DQ haplotypes were treated as single units for association and clustering because of strong linkage in the cohort. Of the 398 genotyped donors, roughly 80% fell in the genetic ancestry cluster associated with self-reported Caucasian donors. The later analysis used no new phenotypic data to find candidate immune exposures, relying instead on TCR beta sequences and their occurrence across donors. In addition to the first cohort of 650 to 800 subjects, a separate validation cohort of 130 or so different subjects was used.

The paper as a whole reports these results and caveats: In a later analysis, the rate of TCR association differed among HLA loci, with DRB1 alleles having the most associated TCRs and HLA-C alleles having the fewest. Because HLA typing was missing for some donors at each locus, association tests included only the typed subset. Most CMV-associated TCR beta chains appeared to be HLA-restricted in a later analysis, and the HLA associations seemed to be driven largely by CMV exposure. A later genetic analysis associated a missense DCLRE1C variant with V-gene and J-gene trimming of TCR beta chains, and an independent cohort replicated the association. Compared with the roughly 670-donor mean, donors in an Asian-associated ancestry cluster had fewer N-insertions in productive TCRs, according to a later genetic analysis. Some IMGT-functional V segments, including TRBV6-2 and TRBV6-3, could not be told apart with the 87-base-pair reads, so those segments were excluded. Presence/absence analyses assumed roughly uniform sequencing depth across donors, an assumption that may not hold. A further reported finding was that TCR beta sequences accurately predicted the HLA-A and HLA-B alleles for most subjects in the first cohort. Compared with equally common non-associated chains, HLA-associated TCR beta chains in a later analysis were more clonally expanded and had lower generation probabilities. In both the original and validation cohorts, the classifier was reported to diagnose cytomegalovirus status with high specificity and sensitivity. Specific HLA alleles were associated with 15,000 to 20,000 TCR beta sequences at a false discovery rate of 0.05 in a later analysis. In an earlier analysis of around 500 of the donors, most TCR beta V segments appeared in productive rearrangements about 87% or about 30% of the time, broadly matching IMGT annotations. This cohort had only TCR beta chains sequenced, and the lack of alpha or paired-chain data limited which features could be detected. For the cohort, immune exposure information was limited to CMV serostatus. A total of 150 to 200 TCR beta chains were listed by the study as associated with cytomegalovirus. Linkage disequilibrium might explain the correlated functional status among segregating V segments, but an unknown experimental factor could not be excluded. According to the authors, the approach could potentially be generalized to other disease states and immunological phenotypes. Most TCR sequences were observed very rarely across donors, whereas some public TCRs were present in many individuals. The earlier analysis of 450 to 700 of the donors excluded about 16 rarely observed V segments, including chromosome 9 orphons, because counts were too low. A few of the identified cytomegalovirus-associated TCR beta chains were confirmed in vitro to be specific for cytomegalovirus antigens. According to a later analysis, parvovirus B19, influenza, CMV and Epstein-Barr virus appeared linked to several top co-occurrence clusters. A cluster of highly shared sequence variants was judged likely to represent a technical artifact of the sequencing pipeline. Assigning TCR associations to individual alleles was difficult when HLA alleles, especially DR and DQ, strongly co-occurred.

Libraries were made using the immunoSEQ multiplex PCR assay. The multiplex PCR relied on a mix of 60 forward primers for TCR Vbeta segments and 13 reverse primers for TCR Jbeta segments. Amplification of the CDR3 region of rearranged TCR beta genes was performed with a multiplex PCR assay on genomic DNA. On the Illumina HiSeq System, the amplified TCR beta libraries were sequenced as 87-base-pair reads. Per the source publication's procedure: A later analysis tallied tens of millions of unique TCR beta chains across the 610 or so repertoires, and some 12 million of those chains were shared by two or more donors. Raw reads were error-corrected and collapsed into unique sequences with a nearest-neighbor algorithm that merged closely related sequences to remove PCR and sequencing errors. Alignment of CDR3 sequences to IMGT reference sequences was used to assign V, D and J gene segments. For a sequence to be retained, a match of at least six nucleotides was required to both a V gene segment and a J gene segment. A rearrangement counted as productive if the CDR3 had no stop codons and remained in frame with V and J, and every other rearrangement counted as non-productive. CDR3 was defined by IMGT convention, running from the second conserved V-encoded cysteine to the conserved J-encoded phenylalanine. The earlier analysis of 587 of the donors excluded sequences that lacked an unambiguous match to a single V gene segment. An earlier analysis of 587 of the donors classified V segments as functional when productive rearrangements were above 56.7% and as segregating when the standard deviation between donors was above 5%. A statistical classification framework was built for diagnosing cytomegalovirus status from the catalog of TCR beta chain sequences. A later analysis assigned V and J genes by comparing TCR nucleotide sequences with IMGT/GENE-DB human TR gene sequences. In a later analysis, CDR3 sequences and most-parsimonious VDJ recombination scenarios were assigned using the TCRdist pipeline. In a later analysis, each TCR beta chain was defined by its CDR3 amino acid sequence together with its V-gene family, and reads without a unique V-gene family were excluded. As a way to deal with suspected cross-contamination and a sequencing artifact, a later analysis dropped over 550 nucleotide sequences that were highly shared and had low generation probability. In a later analysis, a clonal expansion index for each public chain was calculated from normalized within-repertoire ranks of inferred template counts. A later analysis computed generation probabilities with a VDJ recombination model fitted to out-of-frame rearrangements, and checked the results against IGoR. In a later analysis, hypergeometric tests were used to score TCR-TCR, TCR-HLA and TCR-CMV co-occurrence, with a repertoire-size bias correction applied to TCR pairs. A later analysis estimated false discovery rates by permuting HLA or CMV assignments 20 times. A later analysis grouped co-occurring TCRs with DBSCAN, adding TCRdist sequence similarity when clustering within HLA-allele-positive subsets. Repertoires with fewer than 30,000 or more than 120,000 public chains, plus five repertoires with anomalous nucleotide sharing, were excluded from co-occurrence clustering. Held by TCRdb, this immuneACCESS table contains in-frame sequences only and omits some clones. Under half of the omission traces to an unresolved V gene where checked; the cause of the rest is unknown. The V and J calls and clone size are taken from that table; D and trimming were inferred from the DNA. This sample gives around 130,000 clones in total; 80% of them show up just once. Roughly 5.5% of the sample rests with the top ten.

This clonotype originated in a man aged 30 to 45 in good health and CMV-seronegative. Material: PBMCs. The V and J genes are TRBV7-9 and TRBJ2-2; the D gene is possibly TRBD2, with 5 bases matching. The DNA sequence follows: TGTGCCAGCAGCTCCCCCCAACTAGATTCCGGGGAGCTGTTTTTT. This translates into CASSSPQLDSGELFF.